The clone carrying this T cell receptor (beta chain) has at least ten counts. TCRdb reprocessed the 5' RACE reads with MiXCR, giving one entry per CDR3 protein. The sample contains about 12,000 distinct CDR3 sequences, approximately 6.2% of which appear only once. Time point described: sample taken at primary tumor resection. Unsorted tumor, nontumor lung tissue or cryopreserved PBMC supplied the whole RNA. The donors were 72 patients with non-small cell lung cancer that was early-stage and untreated. The data are from a study of spatial heterogeneity in lung cancer. On the study more broadly: Raw reads contained each unique TCR and UMI combination more than ten times on average.

This CDR3 is built from 13 residues. V lost 3 bases and J 2 bases, leaving 7 bases between the germline ends. CDR1 and CDR2 from the germline V gene are ENHRY and SYGVKD. The chain employs TRBV10-3 and TRBJ2-5; D might be TRBD1 (6 bases). The sample in question was normal lung tissue next to the tumor, obtained at surgery. The clonotype originates from a male donor with early-stage non-small cell lung cancer. The chain's CDR3 is CAISDDRQETQYF. The CDR3 bases are TGTGCCATCAGTGACGACAGGCAAGAGACCCAGTACTTC.